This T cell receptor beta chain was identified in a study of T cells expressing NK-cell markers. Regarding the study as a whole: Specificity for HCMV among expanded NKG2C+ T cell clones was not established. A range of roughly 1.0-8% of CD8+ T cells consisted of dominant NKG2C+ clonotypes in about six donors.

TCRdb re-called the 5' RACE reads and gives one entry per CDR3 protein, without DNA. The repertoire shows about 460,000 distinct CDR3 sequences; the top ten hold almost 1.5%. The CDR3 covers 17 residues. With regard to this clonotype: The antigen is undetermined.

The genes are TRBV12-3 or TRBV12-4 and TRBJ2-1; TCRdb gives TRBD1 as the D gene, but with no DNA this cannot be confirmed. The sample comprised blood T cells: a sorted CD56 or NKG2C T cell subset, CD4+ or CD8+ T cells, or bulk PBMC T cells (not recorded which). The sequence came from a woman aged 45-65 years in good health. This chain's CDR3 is CASSLLGSPPPLNEQFF.